This T cell receptor beta chain was documented in a study of blood T cell repertoires in COVID-19. Original processing methods: The assay estimated nucleated cells by amplifying reference gene primers. The protocol was immunoSEQ multiplex PCR, while the TCRdb copy is restricted to in-frame clones and leaves out a portion. The DNA was the basis for D and trimming; V, J and clone size are from that table. The sample records about 240,000 clones, 75% to 90% being singletons. The CDR3 is made up of 16 amino acids. V was cut by 4 bases and J by 2 bases, with 18 bases left in between. The germline CDR1 and CDR2 sequences are SGHTS and YDEGEE. Participant reports of clinical history set cohort assignment.

The source material was PBMCs or T cells enriched from blood (not recorded which). The chain has TRBV5-8 and TRBJ2-5; D is possibly TRBD1 (5 bases). The sequence came from a woman between 40 and 55 years old with acute COVID-19. The DNA for the CDR3 is TGTGCCAGCAGCCGTGTCCTCTGGGGCCTGCAAGAGACCCAGTACTTC. This encodes CASSRVLWGLQETQYF.